These T cell receptor beta chains were read from a single sample in a study of a mutant IDH1 vaccine in newly diagnosed glioma. Assay: immunoSEQ multiplex PCR; the TCRdb copy retains only in-frame clones and omits some. The sample lists some 130,000 clones; roughly 77% were seen once. Their antigen targets remain unknown. Sequencing used PBMCs, obtained from a glioma patient whose treatment included an IDH1 peptide vaccine. The source of these receptors is a man between 40 and 49 years old with glioma. CDR3s include the opening cysteine and the closing phenylalanine or tryptophan. The order of the fields is clone size, D gene, V gene, J gene, CDR3 DNA, CDR3 protein. D genes are given only for firm matches. Only part of the rows carry a size: once, few, many, or a class if the clone is expanded.

NA	TRBD1	TRBV5-5	TRBJ1-5	TGTGCCAGCAGGCTCGACAGGGGTCAGCCCCAGCATTTT	CASRLDRGQPQHF
once	TRBD2	TRBV29-1	TRBJ2-3	TGCAGCTTGGGGGAGGGGACAGATACGCAGTATTTT	CSLGEGTDTQYF
NA	NA	TRBV7-8	TRBJ2-7	TGTGCCAGCAGCTTGTTGTGGGGGATCTCTTACGAGCAGTACTTC	CASSLLWGISYEQYF
NA	TRBD2	TRBV7-2	TRBJ2-1	TGTGCCAGCAGCTTAGAGTTGGGACTAGCGGTAGATGAGCAGTTCTTC	CASSLELGLAVDEQFF
NA	NA	TRBV6-6	TRBJ2-7	TGTGCCAGCAGTTCCGCCGGACAGTTCTACGAGCAGTACTTC	CASSSAGQFYEQYF
NA	TRBD2	TRBV29-1	TRBJ2-1	TGCAGCGTTGACGGACTAGCGGGAGTTAGTGAGCAGTTCTTC	CSVDGLAGVSEQFF
NA	NA	TRBV10-2	TRBJ1-1	TGCGCCAGCAGTCCCACGAACACTGAAGCTTTCTTT	CASSPTNTEAFF
NA	TRBD1	TRBV5-6	TRBJ1-6	TGTGCCAGCAGCCCCCGGACAGGTGTCCCTAGGTCACCCCTCCACTTT	CASSPRTGVPRSPLHF
NA	NA	TRBV7-2	TRBJ2-5	TGTGCCAGCAGCTTAGTCCATCAAGAGACCCAGTACTTC	CASSLVHQETQYF
NA	TRBD1	TRBV6-1	TRBJ2-7	TGTGCCGCGGCCGGGACAGGGAGAATCGAGCAGTACTTC	CAAAGTGRIEQYF
NA	NA	TRBV5-5	TRBJ1-2	TGTGCCAGCAGCTTGGCCCCTACAGGATCTAACTATGGCTACACCTTC	CASSLAPTGSNYGYTF
NA	NA	TRBV5-1	TRBJ2-2	TGCGCCAGCAGCTTGACCGGGCCTAACACCGGGGAGCTGTTTTTT	CASSLTGPNTGELFF
NA	NA	TRBV2	TRBJ2-7	TGTGCCAGCAGTGAAGATGTGGTGATCTACGAGCAGTACTTC	CASSEDVVIYEQYF
NA	NA	TRBV19	TRBJ1-2	TGTGCCAGTAGGACTGGGGACCGTCTCTTCTATGGCTACACCTTC	CASRTGDRLFYGYTF
NA	NA	TRBV27	TRBJ1-6	TGTGCCAGCAGTGTTGGGACCGTTCCCAATTCACCCCTCCACTTT	CASSVGTVPNSPLHF
NA	TRBD1	TRBV10-3	TRBJ2-1	TGTGCCATCAGTGATATGGACAGGGCAAGCAATGAGCAGTTCTTC	CAISDMDRASNEQFF
NA	TRBD2	TRBV13	TRBJ2-5	TGTGCCAGCAGCTTACCTAGCGGGGAAGAGACCCAGTACTTC	CASSLPSGEETQYF
NA	TRBD1	TRBV6-5	TRBJ2-7	TGTGCCAGCAGTTACCGATGGACAGGGGACTACGAGCAGTACTTC	CASSYRWTGDYEQYF
NA	TRBD1	TRBV5-3	TRBJ1-5	TGTGCCAGAAGCTTGTTGGGACAGGATAGCAATCAGCCCCAGCATTTT	CARSLLGQDSNQPQHF
NA	NA	TRBV29-1	TRBJ1-6	TGCAGCGCCGGGGGGGGAGGCTCACCCCTCCACTTT	CSAGGGGSPLHF
NA	NA	TRBV11-2	TRBJ1-2	TGTGCCAGCAGCGATGAAACAGGGAGGGATGGCTACACCTTC	CASSDETGRDGYTF
once	NA	TRBV12-5	TRBJ2-7	TGTGCTAGTGGTTTGGTCCTTTCCTACAGCTACGAGCAGTACTTC	CASGLVLSYSYEQYF
NA	NA	TRBV4-2	TRBJ2-3	TGTGCCAGCAGCCAACTGATCACAGATACGCAGTATTTT	CASSQLITDTQYF
NA	NA	TRBV14	TRBJ2-5	TGTGCCAGCAGCCAAAGGGGTGCGGGGGCGCGACAAGAGACCCAGTACTTC	CASSQRGAGARQETQYF
NA	TRBD1	TRBV19	TRBJ2-7	TGTGCCAGTAGGGGGACCCGGGACAGGCGATACGAGCAGTACTTC	CASRGTRDRRYEQYF
NA	NA	TRBV28	TRBJ2-3	TGTGCCAGCAGTTCCCTGAGCAGGGGAGCGGCAGATACGCAGTATTTT	CASSSLSRGAADTQYF
NA	NA	TRBV5-1	TRBJ2-7	TGCGCCAGCAGCTCATACGGCTACGAGCAGTACTTC	CASSSYGYEQYF
once	TRBD1	TRBV7-9	TRBJ1-1	TGTGCCAGCACCAGGGGGGTAAAGGATGAAGCTTTCTTT	CASTRGVKDEAFF
NA	NA	TRBV7-2	TRBJ2-1	TGTGCCAGCAGCTTAACCGGCTGGGAGCAGTTCTTC	CASSLTGWEQFF
NA	NA	TRBV10-3	TRBJ1-2	TGTGCCATCAGTGAGTCATTGAACTATGGCTACACCTTC	CAISESLNYGYTF
NA	NA	TRBV6-1	TRBJ2-3	TGTGCCAGCAGTGAAGCGCTTGGGGCTCCCTCGCAGTATTTT	CASSEALGAPSQYF
NA	TRBD1	TRBV5-4	TRBJ2-5	TGTGCCAGCAGCTTTTTTATACCACAGGGGGGAGAGACCCAGTACTTC	CASSFFIPQGGETQYF
NA	NA	TRBV7-3	TRBJ2-5	TGTGCCAGCAGCTTACTCCCAGGAATCCAAGAGACCCAGTACTTC	CASSLLPGIQETQYF
NA	NA	TRBV4-1	TRBJ1-5	TGCGCCAGCAGCCAAATCGGGGTTGTGAATCAGCCCCAGCATTTT	CASSQIGVVNQPQHF
few	TRBD1	TRBV2	TRBJ2-7	TGTGCCAGCAGTGGACGAGGACAGGGTAGAGCCTACGAGCAGTACTTC	CASSGRGQGRAYEQYF
NA	NA	TRBV6-6	TRBJ1-2	TGTGCCAGCAGCATGGACGGAAACTATGGCTACACCTTC	CASSMDGNYGYTF
NA	NA	TRBV29-1	TRBJ1-2	TGCAGCGTTGAAAATGGACTTTATGGCTACACCTTC	CSVENGLYGYTF
few	NA	TRBV5-1	TRBJ1-4	TGCGCCAGCAGCTTGGGGCCAGGGGAAGGCGGAAATGAAAAACTGTTTTTT	CASSLGPGEGGNEKLFF
NA	TRBD1	TRBV7-3	TRBJ2-1	TGTGCCAGCAGCCCGGGGACAGGGGGTTCCCCCCTTACATCCGATGAGCAGTTCTTC	CASSPGTGGSPLTSDEQFF
few	NA	TRBV11-2	TRBJ1-1	TGTGCCAGCAGCTTAGGGCAGGGAGGGCCGAAGACTGAAGCTTTCTTT	CASSLGQGGPKTEAFF
NA	NA	TRBV7-2	TRBJ2-5	TGTGCCAGCAGCCCGACAGGACAAGAGACCCAGTACTTC	CASSPTGQETQYF
NA	NA	TRBV7-8	TRBJ2-7	TGTGCCAGCAGCTTAAAGACAGGGAGGTCCTACGAGCAGTACTTC	CASSLKTGRSYEQYF
NA	TRBD2	TRBV6-5	TRBJ2-1	TGTGCCAGCGTGATGGTAGCGGGGTACAATGAGCAGTTCTTC	CASVMVAGYNEQFF
NA	NA	TRBV7-2	TRBJ2-3	TGTGCCAGCAGCGTTGGGGTTAGCACAGATACGCAGTATTTT	CASSVGVSTDTQYF
NA	TRBD1	TRBV7-2	TRBJ2-2	TGTGCCAGCAGCCCATCCCCCGACAGGGTCACCGGGGAGCTGTTTTTT	CASSPSPDRVTGELFF
few	NA	TRBV5-1	TRBJ2-1	TGCGCCAGCAGCTTGGCGGGGGCATCCGACAATGAGCAGTTCTTC	CASSLAGASDNEQFF
NA	NA	TRBV6-1	TRBJ1-2	TGTGCCAGCAGGGCACAAGAGGGCTGGTTTGGCTACACCTTC	CASRAQEGWFGYTF
NA	NA	TRBV4-3	TRBJ2-7	TGCGCCAGCAGCCAAGAGTCAAGTGGCGAGCAGTACTTC	CASSQESSGEQYF
once	TRBD1	TRBV29-1	TRBJ1-2	TGCAGCGTTGAAATTCAGGGGGCAGGGGGCTACACCTTC	CSVEIQGAGGYTF
NA	TRBD2	TRBV7-6	TRBJ2-1	TGTGCCAGCAGCTTAGTTGGCGGGAGGGGCAATGAGCAGTTCTTC	CASSLVGGRGNEQFF
NA	NA	TRBV5-4	TRBJ1-1	TGTGCCAGCAGCTTGCTAGGAACTGAAGCTTTCTTT	CASSLLGTEAFF
NA	TRBD2	TRBV7-9	TRBJ2-5	TGTGCCAGCAGCTTAGAGGCGGGAGGGGCGGAGACCCAGTACTTC	CASSLEAGGAETQYF
NA	NA	TRBV7-6	TRBJ1-3	TGTGCCAGCAGCCAAACAGGGCCTACTGGAAACACCATATATTTT	CASSQTGPTGNTIYF
NA	NA	TRBV11-2	TRBJ2-3	TGTGCCAGCAGCTCGATTTCAGGTATCGGCACAGATACGCAGTATTTT	CASSSISGIGTDTQYF
NA	NA	TRBV30	TRBJ1-2	TGTGCCTGGAGTAGGAACAGGTTCTATGGCTACACCTTC	CAWSRNRFYGYTF